In its sample, the clone carrying this TCR beta chain was seen many times. The antigen is unknown. The sample is drawn from a study of T cells in Graves' hyperthyroidism and ophthalmopathy. Whole-study findings and limits: Within blood appeared most thyroid clonotypes that had expanded above 0.001.

Researchers amplified the TCR beta CDR3 regions from RNA transcripts. The HTBI primer set was used in a first-round RT-PCR of the TCR CDR3. Using its own MiXCR run on the multiplex PCR reads, TCRdb lists one record per CDR3 protein. Of 500,000 to 650,000 distinct CDR3 sequences listed, 15% to 20% are singletons. With 5 bases clipped from V and 2 bases from J, the junction kept 11 bases outside the gene matches. The CDR3 is 17 residues long. CDR1 is SGHTA, CDR2 FQGTGA, per germline. The clonotype comes from a woman in her late teens or twenties with Graves' ophthalmopathy. The chain recombines TRBV7-3 with TRBJ1-2, with 10 bases matching TRBD1. Specimen: blood. CDR3 sequence: CASSRGTGDPLNYGYTF. In nucleotides, the CDR3 is TGTGCCAGCAGCCGCGGGACAGGGGACCCCCTCAACTATGGCTACACCTTC.